This TCR beta chain stems from a study of T cells in Graves' hyperthyroidism and ophthalmopathy. Study-level findings and limits: Most expanded thyroid clonotypes above 0.001 also appeared in blood.

Researchers amplified the TCR beta CDR3 regions from RNA transcripts. In the first-round RT-PCR of the TCR CDR3, the HTBI primer set was used. TCRdb called the multiplex PCR reads again in MiXCR, with one record for every CDR3 protein. In the table there are a few hundred thousand distinct CDR3 sequences, approximately 15% of which are singletons. Details on this clonotype: Its cognate antigen is unknown.

Patients aged 18 to 65 had newly diagnosed hyperthyroidism that had lasted under 2 months. This receptor was taken from a woman aged 25-40 years with Graves' hyperthyroidism. The sample consisted of blood.

The CDR3: CASSLRTGPYEQYF. DNA for the CDR3: TGTGCCAGCAGCTTGAGGACAGGGCCCTACGAGCAGTACTTC. The chain links TRBV7-6 to TRBJ2-7, with TRBD1 matching 8 bases. Germline-derived CDR1 and CDR2 are SGHVS and FNYEAQ. J gave up 2 bases and V 3 bases, and 3 bases lay outside the gene matches. The CDR3 runs 14 residues. Full variable domain (missing parts from reference TRBV7-6 and TRBJ2-7): GAGVSQSPRYKVTKRGQDVALRCDPISGHVSLYWYRQALGQGPEFLTYFNYEAQQDKSGLPNDRFSAERPEGSISTLTIQRTEQRDSAMYRCASSLRTGPYEQYFGPGTRLTVT.